This T cell receptor (beta chain) originates from a study of beta chain features in type 1 diabetes. At the level of the study: What patients shared with healthy donors was a similar profile of age, gender and cell yields. Study results and limitations: Within the patient group, naive, central memory and Treg TCRB repertoires appeared more similar to each other than within healthy donors. Any PCR bias toward short templates would affect both groups alike. Among patients with Type 1 diabetes, TCRB CDR3s were moderately but significantly shorter in every one of the four CD4+ subsets.

The CDR3 has 15 amino acids. CDR1 and CDR2 (germline): MNHEY, SVGAGI. With 5 bases removed from V and 3 bases from J, the gap between germline ends came to 16 bases. Expressed TCRB transcripts got sequenced, as all isolated RNA was reverse transcribed. The protocol was immunoSEQ multiplex PCR, while the TCRdb copy is restricted to in-frame clones and leaves out a portion. The sample carries around 690,000 clones, 9.5% to 15% recorded once. By way of CD45RO/CCR7/CD25/CD127/CD95/CD27, the CD4+ regulatory, stem cell-like memory, central memory and naive cells were sorted. There are a few counts of this clone. Antigen unknown.

The source of this sequence is a man aged 25 to 45 with type 1 diabetes. The specimen sequenced was naive CD4+ T cells from blood. The gene calls are TRBV6-5 and TRBJ1-1; D not resolved. CDR3 in amino acids: CASSGIRRGHTEAFF. The CDR3 DNA reads TGTGCCAGCAGTGGCATCAGGCGGGGTCACACTGAAGCTTTCTTT.